Sequencing of this T cell receptor (beta chain) was carried out in a study of control samples from healthy donors and cancer patients. Repertoires were generated with immunoSEQ multiplex PCR, while TCRdb's copy carries only in-frame clones and drops some. Of more than 95,000 clones listed, roughly 87% were seen once; the top ten hold 1.5% to 2%. Trimming removed 6 bases at V and 4 bases at J, with 19 bases between. The germline V gene has CDR1 SGHNT and CDR2 YENEEA. The CDR3 covers 16 residues. The rearrangement uses TRBV11-3 and TRBJ1-5, with D possibly being TRBD1 (5 bases). Sequenced: blood. The sequence derives from a man between 18 and 29 years old in good health. The DNA for the CDR3 is TGTGCCAGCAGTCCCCAGAATGTTCGGGGGAATCAGCCCCAGCATTTT. Translating it yields CASSPQNVRGNQPQHF.